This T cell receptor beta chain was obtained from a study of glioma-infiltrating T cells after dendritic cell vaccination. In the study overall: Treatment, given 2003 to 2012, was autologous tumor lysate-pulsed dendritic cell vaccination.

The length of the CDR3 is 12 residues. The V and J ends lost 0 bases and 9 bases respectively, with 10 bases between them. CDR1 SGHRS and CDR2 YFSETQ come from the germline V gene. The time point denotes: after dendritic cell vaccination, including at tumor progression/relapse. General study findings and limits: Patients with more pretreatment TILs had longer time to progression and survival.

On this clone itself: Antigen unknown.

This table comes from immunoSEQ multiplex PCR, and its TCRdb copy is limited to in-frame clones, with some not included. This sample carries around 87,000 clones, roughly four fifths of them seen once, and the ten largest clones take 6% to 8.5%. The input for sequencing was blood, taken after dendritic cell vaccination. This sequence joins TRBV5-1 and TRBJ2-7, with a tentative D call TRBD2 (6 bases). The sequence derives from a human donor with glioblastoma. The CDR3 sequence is CASSLAGVGQYF. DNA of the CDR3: TGCGCCAGCAGCTTGGCGGGGGTAGGGCAGTACTTC.